This record concerns one T cell receptor (beta chain) sequence. CDR1 is SEHNR and CDR2 is FQNEAQ in the germline V gene (reference sequence). This CDR3 is built from 15 residues. V was trimmed by 4 bases and J by 8 bases, leaving 17 bases between them. This entry is derived from a study of blood T cell repertoires in COVID-19. For the study at large: The United States, Italy and Spain provided the acute and convalescent COVID-19 samples. Sources were T cells, B-cell-depleted T cells, or PBMCs; the material itself was cDNA or gDNA.

Generated by immunoSEQ multiplex PCR, the TCRdb table keeps only in-frame clones and is missing some. The table lists about 400,000 clones, roughly 90% of them singletons. This sequence joins TRBV7-9 and TRBJ1-4; D gene uncertain. Material: peripheral blood. The sequence derives from a man aged 40-49 years with acute or convalescent COVID-19. The CDR3 protein is CASSSFRSGAEKLFF. CDR3 nucleotide sequence: TGTGCCAGCAGCTCCTTCCGATCGGGTGCCGAAAAACTGTTTTTT. The full variable domain, in which reference TRBV7-9 and TRBJ1-4 provide the parts outside the CDR3, is DTGVSQNPRHKITKRGQNVTFRCDPISEHNRLYWYRQTLGQGPEFLTYFQNEAQLEKSRLLSDRFSAERPKGSFSTLEIQRTEQGDSAMYLCASSSFRSGAEKLFFGSGTQLSVL.